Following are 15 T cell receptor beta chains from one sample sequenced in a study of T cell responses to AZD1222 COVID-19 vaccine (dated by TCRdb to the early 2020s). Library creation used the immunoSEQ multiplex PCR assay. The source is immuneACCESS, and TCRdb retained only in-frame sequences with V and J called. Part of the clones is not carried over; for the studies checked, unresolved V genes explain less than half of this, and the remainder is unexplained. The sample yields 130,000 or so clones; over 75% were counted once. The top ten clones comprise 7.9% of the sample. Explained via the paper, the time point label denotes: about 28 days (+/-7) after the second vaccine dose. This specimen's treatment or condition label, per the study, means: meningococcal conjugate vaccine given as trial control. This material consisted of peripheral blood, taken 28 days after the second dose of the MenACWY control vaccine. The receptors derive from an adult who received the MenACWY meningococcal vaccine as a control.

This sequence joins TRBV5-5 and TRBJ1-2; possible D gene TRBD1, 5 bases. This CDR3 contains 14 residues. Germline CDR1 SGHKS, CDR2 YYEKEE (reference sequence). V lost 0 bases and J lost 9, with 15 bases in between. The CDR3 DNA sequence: TGTGCCAGCAGCTTGGCCGGGACGGAGAATCGCTACACCTTC. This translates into CASSLAGTENRYTF.

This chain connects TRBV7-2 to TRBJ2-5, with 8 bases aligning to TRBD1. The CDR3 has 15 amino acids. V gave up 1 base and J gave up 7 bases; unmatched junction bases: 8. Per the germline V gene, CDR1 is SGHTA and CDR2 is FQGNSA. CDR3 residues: CASSLDAGGLGTQYF. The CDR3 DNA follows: TGTGCCAGCAGCTTAGACGCAGGGGGCTTGGGGACCCAGTACTTC. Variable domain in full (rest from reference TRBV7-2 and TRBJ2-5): GAGVSQSPSNKVTEKGKDVELRCDPISGHTALYWYRQSLGQGLEFLIYFQGNSAPDKSGLPSDRFSAERTGGSVSTLTIQRTQQEDSAVYLCASSLDAGGLGTQYFGPGTRLLVL.

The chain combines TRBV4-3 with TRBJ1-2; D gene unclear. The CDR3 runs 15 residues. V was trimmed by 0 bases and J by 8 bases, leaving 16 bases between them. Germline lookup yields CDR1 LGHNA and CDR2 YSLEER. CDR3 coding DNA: TGCGCCAGCAGCCAAGATAGGGCCACCCATACGGGCTACACCTTC. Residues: CASSQDRATHTGYTF.

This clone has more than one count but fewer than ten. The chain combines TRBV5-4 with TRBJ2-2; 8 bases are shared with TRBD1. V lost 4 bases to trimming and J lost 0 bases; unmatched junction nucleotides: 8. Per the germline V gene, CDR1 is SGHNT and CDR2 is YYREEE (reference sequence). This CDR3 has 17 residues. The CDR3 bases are TGTGCCAGCAGCCCCCCACTACAGGGGGCGAACACCGGGGAGCTGTTTTTT. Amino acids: CASSPPLQGANTGELFF.

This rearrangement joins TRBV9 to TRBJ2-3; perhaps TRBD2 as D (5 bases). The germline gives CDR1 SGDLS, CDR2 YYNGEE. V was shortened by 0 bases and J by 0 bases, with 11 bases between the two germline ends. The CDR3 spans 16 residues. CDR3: CASSVDPGSSTDTQYF. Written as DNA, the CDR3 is TGTGCCAGCAGCGTAGATCCGGGGAGTAGCACAGATACGCAGTATTTT. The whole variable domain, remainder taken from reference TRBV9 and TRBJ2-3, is DSGVTQTPKHLITATGQRVTLRCSPRSGDLSVYWYQQSLDQGLQFLIQYYNGEERAKGNILERFSAQQFPDLHSELNLSSLELGDSALYFCASSVDPGSSTDTQYFGPGTRLTVL.

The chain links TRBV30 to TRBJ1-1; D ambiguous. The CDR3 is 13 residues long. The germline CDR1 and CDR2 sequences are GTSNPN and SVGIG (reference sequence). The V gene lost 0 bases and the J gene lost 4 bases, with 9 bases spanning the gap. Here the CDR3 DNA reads TGTGCCTGGAGTGTACGGTTCGGCACTGAAGCTTTCTTT. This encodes CAWSVRFGTEAFF.

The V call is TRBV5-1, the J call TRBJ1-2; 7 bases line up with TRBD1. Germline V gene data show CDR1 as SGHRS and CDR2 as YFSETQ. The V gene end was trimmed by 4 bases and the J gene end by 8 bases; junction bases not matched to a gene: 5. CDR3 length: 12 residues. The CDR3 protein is CASSRGQYGYTF. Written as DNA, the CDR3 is TGCGCCAGCAGCAGGGGACAGTACGGCTACACCTTC.

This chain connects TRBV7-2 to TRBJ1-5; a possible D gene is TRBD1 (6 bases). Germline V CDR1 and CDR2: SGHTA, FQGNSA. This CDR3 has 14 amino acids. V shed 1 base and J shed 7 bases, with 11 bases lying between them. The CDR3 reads CASSLVEGEQPQHF. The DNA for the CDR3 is TGTGCCAGCAGCTTAGTAGAGGGGGAACAGCCCCAGCATTTT.

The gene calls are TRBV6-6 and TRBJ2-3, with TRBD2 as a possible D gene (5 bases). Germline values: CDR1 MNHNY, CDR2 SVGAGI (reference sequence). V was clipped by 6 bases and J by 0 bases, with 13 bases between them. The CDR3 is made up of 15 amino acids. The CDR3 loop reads CASRLTTTSTDTQYF. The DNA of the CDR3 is TGTGCCAGCAGGTTGACTACAACTAGCACAGATACGCAGTATTTT.

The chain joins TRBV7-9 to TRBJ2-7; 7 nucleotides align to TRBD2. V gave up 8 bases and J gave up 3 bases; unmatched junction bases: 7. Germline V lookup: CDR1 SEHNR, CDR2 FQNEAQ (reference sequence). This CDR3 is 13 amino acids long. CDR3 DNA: TGTGCCAGCGCCGCGGGAGTAGACTACGAGCAGTACTTC. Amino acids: CASAAGVDYEQYF.

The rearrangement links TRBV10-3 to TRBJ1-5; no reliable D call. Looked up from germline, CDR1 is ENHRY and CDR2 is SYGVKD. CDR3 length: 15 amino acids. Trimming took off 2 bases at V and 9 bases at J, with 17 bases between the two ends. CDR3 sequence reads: CAISESGEVSLPQHF. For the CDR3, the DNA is TGTGCCATCAGTGAGAGCGGGGAAGTATCCCTGCCCCAGCATTTT.

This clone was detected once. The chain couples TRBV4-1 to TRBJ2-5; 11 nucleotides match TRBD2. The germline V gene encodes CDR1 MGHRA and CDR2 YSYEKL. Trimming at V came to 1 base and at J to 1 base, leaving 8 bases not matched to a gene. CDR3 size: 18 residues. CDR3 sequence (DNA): TGCGCCAGCAGCCAAGTCCCGGGTAGCGGGGGGGCCCAAGAGACCCAGTACTTC. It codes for CASSQVPGSGGAQETQYF.

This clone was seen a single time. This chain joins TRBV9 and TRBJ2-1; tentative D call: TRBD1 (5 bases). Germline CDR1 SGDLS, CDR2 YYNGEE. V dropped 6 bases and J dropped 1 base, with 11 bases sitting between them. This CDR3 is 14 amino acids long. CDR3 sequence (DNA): TGTGCCAGCACCCTAGGGGCTTCCTACAATGAGCAGTTCTTC. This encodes CASTLGASYNEQFF.

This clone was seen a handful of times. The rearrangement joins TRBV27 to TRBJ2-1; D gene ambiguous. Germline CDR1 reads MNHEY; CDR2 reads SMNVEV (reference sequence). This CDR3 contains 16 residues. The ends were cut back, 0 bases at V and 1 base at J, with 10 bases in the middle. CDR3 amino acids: CASSLSALGSYNEQFF. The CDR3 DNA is TGTGCCAGCAGTTTATCGGCACTTGGGTCCTACAATGAGCAGTTCTTC.

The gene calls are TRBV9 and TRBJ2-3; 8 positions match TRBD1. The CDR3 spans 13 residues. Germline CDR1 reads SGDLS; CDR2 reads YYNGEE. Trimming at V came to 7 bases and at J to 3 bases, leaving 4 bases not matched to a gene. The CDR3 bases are TGTGCCAGCGGACAGGGACTGACAGATACGCAGTATTTT. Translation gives CASGQGLTDTQYF.